The 28 T cell receptor beta chains presented below share a single source sample, sequenced in a study of low-dose radiotherapy and immunotherapy resistance in tumors. Gene-specific TRAV and TRBV primers were used for first-strand cDNA, covering alpha and beta chains. TCR amplification ran 15 to 25 PCR cycles using constant-region and V-primer adapter primers. TCRdb re-derived calls from the reads in MiXCR, one entry per CDR3 protein. The table includes about 12,000 distinct CDR3 sequences, approximately 73% detected once. Every receptor here comes from a human donor with advanced metastatic prostate, ovarian, gallbladder or colorectal cancer (not recorded which). This table probably holds off-target reads from a library built for another chain.

V gene TRBV29-1 combines with J gene TRBJ2-7; D not certain. CDR1 is SQVTM, CDR2 ANQGSEA, per germline. The CDR3 runs to 15 residues. The germline V and J ends were trimmed by 1 base and 1 base, with 14 bases remaining between them. CDR3 sequence reads: CSVEATAFGSYEQYF. The CDR3 DNA is TGCAGCGTTGAAGCAACCGCCTTTGGTTCCTACGAGCAGTACTTC.

The table lists this clonotype with a count of one. This chain connects TRBV2 to TRBJ1-1, with 7 bases matching TRBD1. The germline CDR1 and CDR2 sequences are SNHLY and FYNNEI. V was pared by 7 bases and J by 14 bases, with 10 bases of the junction left unmatched. This CDR3 comprises 11 residues. The CDR3 region has the DNA TGTGCCAGCACAGAGACAGGGTTGGAATTCTTT. This sequence encodes CASTETGLEFF.

This clonotype has more than one count but fewer than ten. The chain combines TRBV14 with TRBJ2-1; D is unresolved. Trimming left V 0 bases short and J 6 bases short, with 12 bases between. From germline, CDR1 is SGHDN and CDR2 FVKESK. The CDR3 extends over 15 amino acids. Here the CDR3 DNA reads TGTGCCAGCAGCCAAGATTTTATTATCGGCAATGAGCAGTTCTTC. Translating it yields CASSQDFIIGNEQFF.

With regard to this clonotype: A read error may account for a junction end that differs from germline. V is TRBV10-3 and J is TRBJ1-1; D gene unclear. The CDR3 has 14 residues. Germline V gene data show CDR1 as ENHRY and CDR2 as SYGVKD. Here the CDR3 reads CAISESAAGSEAFF. CDR3 in DNA: TGCGCCATCAGTGAGTCGGCGGCCGGGTCTGAAGCTTTCTTT.

J is TRBJ2-3 and V is TRBV2; the match to TRBD2 covers 11 bases. This CDR3 contains 14 residues. The germline V gene has CDR1 SNHLY and CDR2 FYNNEI. Losses at the gene ends were 11 bases for V and 4 bases for J; bases not matched to a gene: 8. As DNA, the CDR3 is TGTGCCGGTACCGGGACTAGCGGAGCAGATACGCAGTATTTT. Protein: CAGTGTSGADTQYF.

This rearrangement joins TRBV28 to TRBJ2-5; the D is unclear. Germline-derived CDR1 and CDR2 are MDHEN and SYDVKM. This CDR3 has 14 residues. Trimming stripped 3 bases from V and 1 base from J, with 9 bases between. CDR3 in DNA: TGTGCCAGCAGTTTCAGCTACGCCCAAGAGACCCAGTACTTC. Translation gives CASSFSYAQETQYF.

A single count supports this clonotype. J is TRBJ2-2 and V is TRBV21-1; the D call of TRBD2 is as the table states it, not checked on the DNA. TRBV21-1 corresponds to a pseudogene. This CDR3 comprises 17 residues. The CDR3 region is CASSTPSIRSNTGELFF. The CDR3 DNA follows: TGTGCCAGCAGCACGCCCTCAATCAGGAGTAACACCGGGGAGCTGTTTTTT.

The chain is built from TRBV20-1 and TRBJ2-7, with TRBD2 identical over 8 bases. Germline V lookup: CDR1 DFQATT, CDR2 SNEGSKA (reference sequence). Trimming at V came to 5 bases and at J to 1 base, leaving 4 bases not matched to a gene. CDR3 length: 13 amino acids. The CDR3: CSAGGGRSYEQYF. The CDR3 bases are TGCAGTGCTGGCGGGGGGCGATCCTACGAGCAGTACTTC.

The chain recombines TRBV5-1 with TRBJ2-1, with 13 bases identical to TRBD2. J gave up 8 bases and V 0 bases, and 2 bases lay outside the gene matches. CDR1 SGHRS and CDR2 YFSETQ come from the germline V gene. The CDR3 is 15 amino acids. The CDR3 bases are TGCGCCAGCAGCTTGGTACTAGCGGGGGGGGATGAGCAGTTCTTC. Translated: CASSLVLAGGDEQFF.

This chain uses TRBV10-3 with TRBJ2-1; 9 bases are a match to TRBD2. CDR3 size: 14 residues. In germline, CDR1 is ENHRY, CDR2 SYGVKD. The trim removed 6 bases at V and 4 bases at J, leaving 4 bases unmatched. DNA of the CDR3: TGTGCCATCAGAACCACTAGCGGGTACAATGAGCAGTTCTTC. Translation gives CAIRTTSGYNEQFF.

This chain joins TRBV18 and TRBJ1-6, with unresolved D. This CDR3 spans 16 amino acids. The germline V and J ends were trimmed by 4 bases and 7 bases, with 17 bases remaining between them. Germline-derived CDR1 and CDR2 are KGHSH and LQKENI. CDR3 region: CASSQRPDGMNSPLHF. The CDR3 region has the DNA TGTGCCAGCTCACAACGACCGGACGGTATGAATTCACCCCTCCACTTT.

The V gene is TRBV5-4, the J gene TRBJ2-7, with D possibly being TRBD2 (5 bases). This CDR3 is 14 amino acids long. V shed 0 bases and J shed 0 bases, with 7 bases lying between them. The germline CDR1 and CDR2 sequences are SGHNT and YYREEE (reference sequence). The CDR3 bases are TGTGCCAGCAGCTTGGCGAGGGTCTCCTACGAGCAGTACTTC. This encodes CASSLARVSYEQYF. The full variable domain, with the rest looked up from reference TRBV5-4 and TRBJ2-7, is ETGVTQSPTHLIKTRGQQVTLRCSSQSGHNTVSWYQQALGQGPQFIFQYYREEENGRGNFPPRFSGLQFPNYSSELNVNALELDDSALYLCASSLARVSYEQYFGPGTRLTVT.

This clonotype has just a few counts. The chain combines TRBV5-1 with TRBJ2-1; TRBD1 matches 10 bases. The CDR3 contains 17 residues. Germline CDR1 is SGHRS and CDR2 is YFSETQ. V shed 4 bases and J 8 bases; nucleotides not matched to a gene: 15. CDR3 residues: CASSRAPGQGVRDEQFF. CDR3 in DNA: TGCGCCAGCAGCCGGGCCCCAGGACAGGGGGTCCGCGATGAGCAGTTCTTC.

This chain links TRBV5-1 with TRBJ2-1; 9 nucleotides line up with TRBD2. Looked up from germline, CDR1 is SGHRS and CDR2 is YFSETQ. This CDR3 has 15 amino acids. J lost 5 bases, V lost 0 bases, and 3 bases had no gene match. CDR3 in amino acids: CASSLDGTSHNEQFF. The CDR3, as DNA: TGCGCCAGCAGCTTGGACGGGACTAGCCACAATGAGCAGTTCTTC.

V gene TRBV28 combines with J gene TRBJ2-1; no clear D. Germline lookup yields CDR1 MDHEN and CDR2 SYDVKM. The CDR3 is made up of 12 amino acids. The ends were cut back, 2 bases at V and 6 bases at J, with 5 bases in the middle. This CDR3 is CASSLRGNEQFF. The CDR3 coding sequence is TGTGCCAGCAGTTTAAGAGGCAATGAGCAGTTCTTC.

The V gene is TRBV7-2, the J gene TRBJ1-5, with 8 bases matching TRBD1. From germline, CDR1 is SGHTA and CDR2 FQGNSA. V gave up 4 bases and J gave up 6 bases; unmatched junction bases: 2. The CDR3 is made up of 13 amino acids. This CDR3 reads CASSWTGSQPQHF. The CDR3 DNA reads TGTGCCAGCAGCTGGACAGGGAGTCAGCCCCAGCATTTT.

The V gene is TRBV5-6, the J gene TRBJ2-2; D gene ambiguous. The V end was cut by 2 bases, the J end by 6 bases, with 2 bases between. The CDR3 sequence is 11 residues long. Germline lookup yields CDR1 SGHDT and CDR2 YYEEEE. The CDR3 here is CASSLAGELFF. The CDR3 DNA follows: TGTGCCAGCAGCTTAGCCGGGGAGCTGTTTTTT.

V gene TRBV12-3 or TRBV12-4 combines with J gene TRBJ1-1, with D perhaps matching TRBD1 (6 bases). The germline V and J ends were trimmed by 5 bases and 3 bases, with 7 bases remaining between them. The CDR3 is 12 residues long. DNA of the CDR3: TGTGCCAGCAGTCGACAGGACACTGAAGCTTTCTTT. Amino acids: CASSRQDTEAFF.

This chain links TRBV2 with TRBJ2-6, with TRBD1 identical over 8 bases. Germline loops: CDR1 SNHLY, CDR2 FYNNEI. The V gene end was trimmed by 8 bases and the J gene end by 2 bases; junction bases not matched to a gene: 5. The CDR3 contains 15 residues. The DNA for the CDR3 is TGTGCCAGCCGGACACAGGGGGCTGGGGCCAACGTCCTGACTTTC. Translated, it gives CASRTQGAGANVLTF.

The chain combines TRBV27 with TRBJ2-7, with D possibly TRBD1 on 6 matching bases. The CDR3 length is 16 residues. The germline V gene has CDR1 MNHEY and CDR2 SMNVEV (reference sequence). V was pared by 4 bases and J by 3 bases, with 19 bases between. CDR3 amino acids: CASSYPWTVPGYEQYF. The CDR3, as DNA: TGTGCCAGCAGTTATCCTTGGACAGTCCCCGGCTACGAGCAGTACTTC.

The chain couples TRBV10-2 to TRBJ1-1; D gene uncertain. There are 12 residues in the CDR3. Deletions cut 3 bases from V and 6 bases from J, with 8 bases between. Germline V gene sequence: CDR1 WSHSY, CDR2 SAAADI. This CDR3 is CASSDGVAEAFF. The CDR3 DNA follows: TGCGCCAGCAGTGACGGGGTCGCTGAAGCTTTCTTT.

This clonotype was observed once. V usage is TRBV29-1 and J usage is TRBJ2-3, with 10 nucleotides matching TRBD2. The CDR3 has 15 residues. From germline, CDR1 is SQVTM and CDR2 ANQGSEA. Trimming at V came to 8 bases and at J to 4 bases, leaving 12 bases not matched to a gene. The chain's CDR3 is CSTLASGGGADTQYF. The CDR3 coding sequence is TGCAGCACTCTTGCTAGCGGGGGTGGGGCAGATACGCAGTATTTT.

The V and J genes are TRBV11-2 and TRBJ2-7; a possible D gene is TRBD2 (6 bases). Germline V gene lookup returns CDR1 SGHAT and CDR2 FQNNGV. V shed 1 base and J shed 4 bases, with 17 bases lying between them. The CDR3 sequence is 16 residues long. The CDR3 sequence: CASSLGSGTATYEQYF. Written as DNA, the CDR3 is TGTGCCAGCAGCTTAGGCTCCGGGACTGCAACGTACGAGCAGTACTTC.

The chain combines TRBV14 with TRBJ2-1, with D maybe TRBD2 (6 bases). The CDR3 contains 15 residues. Germline V gene sequence: CDR1 SGHDN, CDR2 FVKESK. V was cut by 4 bases and J by 7 bases, with 17 bases left in between. CDR3 protein: CASSLFSSEGNEQFF. For the CDR3, the DNA is TGTGCCAGCAGCCTGTTTTCTAGCGAGGGGAATGAGCAGTTCTTC.

The CDR3 DNA follows: TGTGCCAGCAGCTTTGGGACACAGACCTACGAGCAGTACTTC. The encoded protein is CASSFGTQTYEQYF. The chain links TRBV7-8 to TRBJ2-7; weak D call: TRBD1 (6 bases). V lost 3 bases, J lost 2 bases, and 11 bases lay in between. The germline gives CDR1 SGHVS, CDR2 FQNEAQ. CDR3 length equals 14 residues.

This clonotype has just a few counts. The chain combines TRBV6-1 with TRBJ2-1, with 8 bases that match TRBD1. Germline assignment: CDR1 MNHNS and CDR2 SASEGT. The CDR3 extends over 15 amino acids. Losses at the gene ends were 6 bases for V and 6 bases for J; bases not matched to a gene: 10. The CDR3 DNA reads TGTGCCAGCAGAGCTTGGACAGGGTCTGGCAATGAGCAGTTCTTC. Its protein product is CASRAWTGSGNEQFF.

V is TRBV6-2 or TRBV6-3 and J is TRBJ1-2; D is ambiguous. V gave up 5 bases and J gave up 4 bases, with 11 bases separating them. CDR1 is MNHEY, CDR2 SVGEGT, per germline. The CDR3 has 13 residues. CDR3 residues: CASSDGSRYGYTF. The CDR3 coding sequence is TGTGCCAGCAGTGATGGCAGCCGCTATGGCTACACCTTC.

This chain uses TRBV3-1 with TRBJ2-1; D ambiguous. The CDR3 sequence is 14 residues long. Per the germline V gene, CDR1 is LGHDT and CDR2 is YNNKEL (reference sequence). Deletions cut 3 bases from V and 1 base from J, with 7 bases between. In DNA form, the CDR3 reads TGTGCCAGCAGCCAGGCGTCTTCCTACAATGAGCAGTTCTTC. This sequence encodes CASSQASSYNEQFF.